This TCR beta chain was recovered during a study of CD8 T cells in Susac syndrome. Germline loops: CDR1 LGHDT, CDR2 YNNKEL (reference sequence). The CDR3 covers 12 residues. Between the trimmed V and J ends, which lost 3 bases and 2 bases, there was a span of 5 bases. This clonotype was detected only once. Reverse transcription used about 0.45 to 1 ug RNA and random hexamers. TCRdb independently ran MiXCR on the immunoSEQ multiplex PCR reads; one entry per CDR3 protein. Of about 180,000 distinct CDR3 sequences listed, approximately 94% were seen once; the top ten hold approximately 0.11%. Sequenced sample: CD4+ T cells from PBMCs. The TCR sequence derives from a human donor with Susac syndrome. The chain combines TRBV3-1 with TRBJ2-7; D uncertain. The CDR3 DNA reads TGTGCCAGCAGCCATACAACCTACGAGCAGTACTTC. Residues: CASSHTTYEQYF.